A selection of T cell receptor beta chains follows, all from one sample in a study of T-cell reconstitution after alpha-beta-depleted transplantation in children. MiXCR, applied by TCRdb to the PCR reads, yields one record per CDR3 protein. The table has approximately 190,000 distinct CDR3 sequences, roughly 6% seen once. Material: PBMCs, obtained before TCRalphabeta/CD19-depleted stem cell transplant. These receptors came from a girl under three years old with combined immunodeficiency, due to receive a stem cell transplant. Both conserved end residues are part of each CDR3. A D gene is named only where the DNA matches it firmly. Size values are once, few and many counts, or a class for expanded clones, and some rows have none.

>TRBJ2-7|TRBV7-2|many|TRBD2
TGTGCCAGCAGCTTCTGGACTAGCGGGTCCTACGAGCAGTACTTC
CASSFWTSGSYEQYF
>TRBJ2-3|TRBV11-2|many|NA
TGTGCCAGCAGCTTAGAAGCTACGCAGTATTTT
CASSLEATQYF
>TRBJ2-3|TRBV20-1|many|TRBD2
TGCAGTGCTAGCAGCGGGGGGGGCACAGATACGCAGTATTTT
CSASSGGGTDTQYF
>TRBJ2-1|TRBV24-1|many|TRBD2
TGTGCCACCGGGGGGGGGAGACTCTACAATGAGCAGTTCTTC
CATGGGRLYNEQFF
>TRBJ1-1|TRBV7-9|many|TRBD1
TGTGCCAGCAGCCTGGACAGGCCTGAAGCTTTCTTT
CASSLDRPEAFF
>TRBJ2-7|TRBV21-1|many|NA
TGTGCCAGCAGCAAAGGCAAAGGACAGACATACGAGCAGTACTTC
CASSKGKGQTYEQYF
>TRBJ2-3|TRBV5-6|many|NA
TGTGCCAGCAGCTTGGGGGGGGCCACAGATACGCAGTATTTT
CASSLGGATDTQYF
>TRBJ1-6|TRBV5-1|many|TRBD1
TGCGCCAGCAGGGCCGGGACAGTGGAGGCACCCCTCCACTTT
CASRAGTVEAPLHF
>TRBJ2-1|TRBV5-1|many|NA
TGCGCCAGCAGCTTGGGGTTGCCGGGCCAGCGAAACAATGAGCAGTTCTTC
CASSLGLPGQRNNEQFF
>TRBJ1-1|TRBV21-1|many|NA
TGTGCCAGCAGCATCCCGGGTTTGAACACTGAAGCTTTCTTT
CASSIPGLNTEAFF
>TRBJ2-1|TRBV4-2|many|NA
TGTGCCAGCAGCTTCGAGTCGGCGTCGTCCGACAATGAGCAGTTCTTC
CASSFESASSDNEQFF
>TRBJ2-5|TRBV6-2/TRBV6-3|NA|NA
TGTGCCAGCAGTTACGCCCCGGACTACCCCAACAAAGAGACCCAGTACTTC
CASSYAPDYPNKETQYF
>TRBJ2-7|TRBV5-1|many|TRBD2
TGCGCCAGCAGCGCGAAGCTAGCGGGAGGGTCCTACGAGCAGTACTTC
CASSAKLAGGSYEQYF
>TRBJ2-1|TRBV12-3/TRBV12-4|many|TRBD2
TGTGCCAGCAGTCCTTACTCTGCTAGCGGGAGGAACAATGAGCAGTTCTTC
CASSPYSASGRNNEQFF
>TRBJ1-3|TRBV12-3/TRBV12-4|many|TRBD1
TGTGCCAGCAGTCCCTCGGACAGGGGCCCCACCATATATTTT
CASSPSDRGPTIYF